This T cell receptor (delta chain) was identified in a study of gamma-delta T cells after stem cell transplantation. TCRdb re-called the RT-PCR reads using CATT. The sample consists of over a thousand delta-chain clones, about 1.7% of them appearing once. This clone was observed a few times. TCRdb pairs this DNA with a much larger clone's protein that differs at residue 10, likely a read error; the protein shown was translated from the DNA. The length of the CDR3 is 17 residues. The V gene end was trimmed by 1 base and the J gene end by 0 bases; junction bases not matched to a gene: 6. Germline CDR1 reads GEAIGNYY; CDR2 reads EKD.

Sequencing was performed on gamma-delta T cells. This chain uses TRDV2 with TRDJ1; 11 nucleotides line up with TRDD3. This clonotype was obtained from a human donor. It is not recorded whose cells these are; they may come from a transplant donor. This chain's CDR3 is CACDTLGDKQDTDKLIF. The CDR3 bases are TGTGCCTGTGACACACTGGGGGATAAACAGGACACCGATAAACTCATCTTT.